The entry that follows covers one T cell receptor (beta chain) sequence. What it binds is not known. Libraries were prepared by immunoSEQ multiplex PCR; TCRdb keeps only in-frame clonotypes and omits some of them. This sample yields over 70,000 clones, of which roughly nine tenths are seen a single time; approximately 1.4% belongs to the top ten. This record comes from a study of Tregs in tolerant kidney transplant recipients. Study results and caveats: Activated donor B cell expansion appeared to reveal the most relevant donor-specific TCRbeta repertoire.

The nonmyeloablative bone marrow transplants came from related graft donors, with transient mixed chimerism. Unstimulated regulatory T cells (CD4+CD25+CD127-), CD4+CD25- non-regulatory cells, CD4 and CD8 cells were FACS-sorted from thawed PBMCs. Germline V CDR1 and CDR2: SGHAT, FQNNGV. The CDR3 sequence is 16 residues long. V was clipped by 6 bases and J by 0 bases, with 17 bases between them. The sample here was CD4+ T cells from blood (PBMCs), taken 24 months after the transplant. The sequence came from a human patient who received a combined kidney and bone marrow transplant. A share of the T cells may be of graft donor origin. This rearrangement joins TRBV11-2 to TRBJ1-2, with D possibly TRBD1 on 5 matching bases. Here the CDR3 DNA reads TGTGCCAGCAGGGCCCCGGGCAGACAGTCTAACTATGGCTACACCTTC. Protein product: CASRAPGRQSNYGYTF.